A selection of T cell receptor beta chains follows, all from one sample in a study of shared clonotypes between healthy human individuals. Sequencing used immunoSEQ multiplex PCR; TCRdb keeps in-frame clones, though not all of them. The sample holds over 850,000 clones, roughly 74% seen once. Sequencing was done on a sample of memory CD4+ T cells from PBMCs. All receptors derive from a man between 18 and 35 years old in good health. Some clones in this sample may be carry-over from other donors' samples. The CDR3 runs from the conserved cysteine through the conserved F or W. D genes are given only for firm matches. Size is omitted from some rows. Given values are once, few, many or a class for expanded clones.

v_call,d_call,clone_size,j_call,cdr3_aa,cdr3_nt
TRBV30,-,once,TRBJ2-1,CAWGSGVGEQFF,TGTGCCTGGGGCTCGGGAGTCGGCGAGCAGTTCTTC
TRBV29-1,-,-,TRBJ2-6,CSVEDPWGAGANVLTF,TGCAGCGTTGAAGATCCCTGGGGGGCTGGGGCCAACGTCCTGACTTTC
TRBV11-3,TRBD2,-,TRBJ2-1,CASSSSGGSYNEQFF,TGTGCCAGCAGCTCTAGCGGAGGCTCCTACAATGAGCAGTTCTTC
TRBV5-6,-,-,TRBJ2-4,CASSIQRGTVKNIQYF,TGTGCCAGCAGCATACAGCGGGGGACAGTCAAAAACATTCAGTACTTC
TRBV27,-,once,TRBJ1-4,CASRKGGAGEKLFF,TGTGCCAGCAGGAAAGGGGGGGCGGGTGAAAAACTGTTTTTT
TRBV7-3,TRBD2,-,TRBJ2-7,CASSLTTPSGRAWAYEQYF,TGTGCCAGCAGCTTAACAACTCCTAGCGGGAGGGCCTGGGCCTACGAGCAGTACTTC
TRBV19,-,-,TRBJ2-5,CASSMLGGETQYF,TGTGCCAGTAGTATGTTGGGAGGCGAGACCCAGTACTTC
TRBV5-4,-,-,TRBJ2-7,CASSSPLSRGNYEQYF,TGTGCCAGCAGCTCGCCTCTTAGCAGGGGAAACTACGAGCAGTACTTC
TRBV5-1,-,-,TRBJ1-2,CASSSEGVHGYTF,TGCGCCAGCAGCAGCGAAGGGGTGCATGGCTACACCTTC
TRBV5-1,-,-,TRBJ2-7,CASGMDPNSYEQYF,TGCGCCAGCGGGATGGACCCAAACTCTTACGAGCAGTACTTC
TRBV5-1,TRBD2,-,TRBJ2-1,CASSRLAGEYNEQFF,TGCGCCAGCAGTCGACTAGCGGGAGAGTACAATGAGCAGTTCTTC
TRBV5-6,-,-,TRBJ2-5,CASSSTGQWTQYF,TGTGCCAGCAGCTCGACGGGCCAGTGGACCCAGTACTTC
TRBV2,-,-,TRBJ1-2,CASASTGLDYGYTF,TGTGCCAGCGCTTCTACAGGATTGGACTATGGCTACACCTTC
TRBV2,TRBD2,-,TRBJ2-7,CASSPKTSAYYEQYF,TGTGCCAGCAGTCCGAAAACTAGCGCCTACTACGAGCAGTACTTC
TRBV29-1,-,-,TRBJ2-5,CSETAETQYF,TGCAGCGAAACGGCAGAGACCCAGTACTTC
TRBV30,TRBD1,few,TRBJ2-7,CAWTWTGGSWEQYF,TGTGCCTGGACCTGGACAGGGGGTTCCTGGGAGCAGTACTTC
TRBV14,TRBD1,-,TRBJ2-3,CASSQAKDRLITDTQYF,TGTGCCAGCAGCCAAGCCAAGGACAGGCTTATCACAGATACGCAGTATTTT
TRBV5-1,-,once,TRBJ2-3,CASSQQGGTDTQYF,TGCGCCAGCAGCCAACAGGGTGGGACAGATACGCAGTATTTT
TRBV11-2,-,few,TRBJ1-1,CASSPGPWNTEAFF,TGTGCCAGCAGCCCCGGCCCGTGGAACACTGAAGCTTTCTTT
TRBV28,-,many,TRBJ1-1,CASISTGGRRMGTEAFF,TGTGCCAGCATTAGTACCGGGGGGCGAAGAATGGGGACTGAAGCTTTCTTT
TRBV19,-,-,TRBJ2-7,CASSIGTYEQYF,TGTGCCAGTAGTATCGGGACTTACGAGCAGTACTTC
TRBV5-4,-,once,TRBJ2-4,CASSLAAGYSKNIQYF,TGTGCCAGCAGCTTGGCGGCGGGCTATTCCAAAAACATTCAGTACTTC
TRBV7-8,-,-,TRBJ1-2,CASGWGRGGYTF,TGTGCCAGCGGCTGGGGAAGAGGGGGCTACACCTTC
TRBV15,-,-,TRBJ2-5,CATSRDGQQETQYF,TGTGCCACCAGCAGAGACGGACAGCAAGAGACCCAGTACTTC
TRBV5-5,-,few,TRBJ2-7,CASTGDHYEQYF,TGTGCCAGCACCGGGGACCACTACGAGCAGTACTTC
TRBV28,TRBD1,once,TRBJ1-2,CASSPTTRDRWRGYTF,TGTGCCAGCAGTCCGACCACTCGGGACAGGTGGAGGGGCTACACCTTC
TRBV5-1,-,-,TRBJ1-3,CASSEPGTGNTIYF,TGCGCCAGCAGCGAGCCTGGGACCGGAAACACCATATATTTT
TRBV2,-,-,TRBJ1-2,CASRTEVLNYGYTF,TGTGCCAGCAGGACAGAAGTCCTGAACTATGGCTACACCTTC
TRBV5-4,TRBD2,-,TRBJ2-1,CASSHPGGRNEQFF,TGTGCCAGCAGCCACCCGGGCGGGAGGAATGAGCAGTTCTTC
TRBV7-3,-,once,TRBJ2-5,CASSLRHPDGQYF,TGTGCCAGCAGCTTAAGGCATCCTGACGGCCAGTACTTC
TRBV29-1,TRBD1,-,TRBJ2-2,CSASRTGNTGELFF,TGCAGCGCAAGCAGGACAGGAAACACCGGGGAGCTGTTTTTT
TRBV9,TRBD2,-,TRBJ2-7,CASSPEREPYEQYF,TGTGCCAGCAGCCCCGAGCGGGAGCCCTACGAGCAGTACTTC
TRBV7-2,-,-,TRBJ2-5,CASSLELGAGETQYF,TGTGCCAGCAGCTTAGAATTGGGGGCGGGAGAGACCCAGTACTTC
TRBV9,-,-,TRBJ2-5,CASSREVGGVGRAETQYF,TGTGCCAGCAGCAGAGAAGTTGGGGGAGTTGGGCGGGCGGAGACCCAGTACTTC
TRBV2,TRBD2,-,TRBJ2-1,CASSVRLAGGPREQFF,TGTGCCAGCAGTGTTCGGCTAGCGGGAGGGCCTCGCGAGCAGTTCTTC
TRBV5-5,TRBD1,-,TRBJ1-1,CASRPTGTVNTEAFF,TGTGCCAGCAGACCAACCGGGACAGTGAACACTGAAGCTTTCTTT
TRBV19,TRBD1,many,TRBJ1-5,CASSIGDSRSNQPQHF,TGTGCCAGTAGTATAGGGGACAGTCGAAGTAATCAGCCCCAGCATTTT
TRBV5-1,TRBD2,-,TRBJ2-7,CASALAPSGRVYEQYF,TGCGCCAGCGCCCTGGCCCCCAGCGGGAGAGTGTACGAGCAGTACTTC
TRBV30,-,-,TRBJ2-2,CAWSPQTGELFF,TGTGCCTGGAGTCCTCAGACCGGGGAGCTGTTTTTT
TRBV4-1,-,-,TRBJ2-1,CASSQVDLLVYNEQFF,TGCGCCAGCAGCCAAGTTGATCTTCTAGTCTACAATGAGCAGTTCTTC
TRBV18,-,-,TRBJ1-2,CASSPGIANYGYTF,TGTGCCAGCTCCCCAGGGATCGCTAACTATGGCTACACCTTC